One and the same sample provided the 7 T cell receptor beta chains below, sequenced in a study of CD8 T cells in ankylosing spondylitis. TCRdb processed the 5' RACE reads anew with MiXCR; each CDR3 protein has one entry. This table holds about 200,000 distinct CDR3 sequences, 9.5% to 15% found once. What was sequenced was blood, either unsorted or a sorted T cell fraction (not recorded which). Receptors were obtained from a male donor with ankylosing spondylitis or in good health (not recorded which).

The chain carries TRBV7-9 and TRBJ2-1; 7 bases align to TRBD1. The germline V gene encodes CDR1 SEHNR and CDR2 FQNEAQ (reference sequence). Trimming cost V 0 bases and J 1 base; bases outside gene matches: 6. This CDR3 spans 17 amino acids. In nucleotides, the CDR3 is TGTGCCAGCAGCTTAGCGGTACAGGGGCCATCCTACAATGAGCAGTTCTTC. Protein sequence: CASSLAVQGPSYNEQFF. The entire variable domain, with the rest obtained from reference TRBV7-9 and TRBJ2-1, is as follows: DTGVSQNPRHKITKRGQNVTFRCDPISEHNRLYWYRQTLGQGPEFLTYFQNEAQLEKSRLLSDRFSAERPKGSFSTLEIQRTEQGDSAMYLCASSLAVQGPSYNEQFFGPGTRLTVL.

This clonotype has ten or more counts. CDR3 in DNA: TGTGCCAGCAGGGGGGTGACTGAAGCTTTCTTT. The encoded protein is CASRGVTEAFF. V gene TRBV12-3 or TRBV12-4 combines with J gene TRBJ1-1; tentatively, D is TRBD1 (5 bases). V gave up 6 bases and J gave up 5 bases, with 7 bases separating them. CDR3 length: 11 amino acids.

This clonotype was counted between two and nine times. This sequence joins TRBV9 and TRBJ2-7, with TRBD1 identical over 8 bases. This CDR3 has 15 residues. Looked up from germline, CDR1 is SGDLS and CDR2 is YYNGEE. Unmatched junction bases numbered 7, after V lost 0 bases and J lost 5 bases. The CDR3, as DNA: TGTGCCAGCAGCGTAGCCGCAGGGGGCATCGACGAGCAGTACTTC. Its protein product is CASSVAAGGIDEQYF.

In nucleotides, the CDR3 is TGCGCCAGCAGCCACAGGGGTACTGGCTACACCTTC. Protein product: CASSHRGTGYTF. The genes are TRBV4-1 and TRBJ1-2; D may be TRBD1 (6 bases). The CDR3 is 12 amino acids. The V end lost 3 bases, the J end lost 7 bases, and 9 bases lay between the germline ends. Germline CDR1 is MGHRA and CDR2 is YSYEKL.

The table lists this clonotype with a few counts. The chain uses TRBV12-5 and TRBJ2-1; unclear D gene. The CDR3 spans 18 residues. Germline CDR1 reads LGHNT; CDR2 reads FRNRAP. With 1 base removed from V and 4 bases from J, the gap between germline ends came to 20 bases. CDR3 nucleotides: TGTGCTAGTGGTTTGGGGCGATCTAAGGGTGCTCAGTACAATGAGCAGTTCTTC. Protein: CASGLGRSKGAQYNEQFF.

In this sample, this clonotype turned up many times. This chain uses TRBV4-1 with TRBJ2-5; TRBD2 matches 7 bases. Germline CDR1 is MGHRA and CDR2 is YSYEKL. Losses at the gene ends were 3 bases for V and 4 bases for J; bases not matched to a gene: 11. CDR3 length equals 16 residues. The CDR3 sequence is CASSHRLAVSPETQYF. For the CDR3, the DNA is TGCGCCAGCAGCCACCGACTAGCTGTTTCCCCAGAGACCCAGTACTTC.

A few counts support this clonotype. This chain connects TRBV20-1 to TRBJ2-1, with a weak D call TRBD2 (6 bases). Germline assignment: CDR1 DFQATT and CDR2 SNEGSKA (reference sequence). The CDR3 sequence is 16 residues long. Trimming took 6 bases from V and 0 from J, leaving 18 bases between them. The CDR3 loop reads CSALNERASSYNEQFF. The CDR3 DNA sequence: TGCAGTGCCCTTAATGAGCGGGCGAGCTCCTACAATGAGCAGTTCTTC.